This T cell receptor beta chain was identified in a study of OX40 agonist ivuxolimab in advanced cancers. Study-wide results and limits: At 0.1 to 3.0 mg/kg and by week 6, clonal expansion occurred in CD4+ and CD8+ blood T cells. Mean expanded clone counts were higher in CD8+ than CD4+ T cells.

CDR3 length equals 16 residues. Trimming shortened V by 5 bases and J by 7 bases, and 22 bases separated the two germline ends. Germline-derived CDR1 and CDR2 are MDHEN and SYDVKM. Sequencing was performed with immunoSEQ multiplex PCR; in TCRdb, only in-frame clones are kept and a portion is missing. The repertoire holds about 33,000 clones, with more than 70% as singletons. This clone came up once. Its specificity is unknown. This sequence joins TRBV28 and TRBJ2-3; possible D gene TRBD1, 6 bases. Sequences were derived from CD4+ or CD8+ T cells sorted from blood, sampled in a trial of the OX40 agonist ivuxolimab. The source of this sequence is an adult with an advanced solid tumor such as melanoma, head and neck, liver or kidney cancer. The CDR3 DNA is TGTGCCAGCAGTACCCCCCCAGGGGCGGTCGGTCATACGCAGTATTTT. This encodes CASSTPPGAVGHTQYF. Combining the CDR3 with reference TRBV28 and TRBJ2-3 gives the whole variable domain DVKVTQSSRYLVKRTGEKVFLECVQDMDHENMFWYRQDPGLGLRLIYFSYDVKMKEKGDIPEGYSVSREKKERFSLILESASTNQTSMYLCASSTPPGAVGHTQYFGPGTRLTVL.